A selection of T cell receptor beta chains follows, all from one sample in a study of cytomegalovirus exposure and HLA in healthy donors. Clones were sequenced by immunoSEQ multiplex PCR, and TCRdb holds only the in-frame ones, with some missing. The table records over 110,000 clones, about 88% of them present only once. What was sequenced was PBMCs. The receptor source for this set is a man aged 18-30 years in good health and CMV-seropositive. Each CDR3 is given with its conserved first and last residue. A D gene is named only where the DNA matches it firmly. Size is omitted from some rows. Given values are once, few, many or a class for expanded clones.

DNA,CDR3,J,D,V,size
TGTGCCAGCAGTCTGCAGGGGGCTTCCACAGATACGCAGTATTTT,CASSLQGASTDTQYF,TRBJ2-3,TRBD1,TRBV27,-
TGCGCCAGCAGCTCCGCTAGCGGCCGGGGGAATGAGCAGTTCTTC,CASSSASGRGNEQFF,TRBJ2-1,TRBD2,TRBV5-1,-
TGTGCCAGTAGTATCGTACCTGGACACCTTAGCACAGATACGCAGTATTTT,CASSIVPGHLSTDTQYF,TRBJ2-3,-,TRBV19,-
TGTGCCAGCAGTTACTCTCCCAACAGGGGGAGGAGCGGCTACACCTTC,CASSYSPNRGRSGYTF,TRBJ1-2,TRBD1,TRBV6-5,-
TGTGCCAGCAGCTTAGAGGGGTGGACTAGCGGGGGTACGCAGTATTTT,CASSLEGWTSGGTQYF,TRBJ2-3,TRBD2,TRBV11-2,few
TGTGCCAGCAGAAGAGGTCTTATTGCAGGCTACACCTTC,CASRRGLIAGYTF,TRBJ1-2,-,TRBV6-5,few
TGTGCCAGCTGGTCTCAGGGTAAGACCCGAGCACGGCAGTACTTC,CASWSQGKTRARQYF,TRBJ2-7,-,TRBV28,once
TGTGCCAGCAGCACGCGGGTTACGAACACTGAAGCTTTCTTT,CASSTRVTNTEAFF,TRBJ1-1,-,TRBV11-2,-
TGTGCCAGCAGAGAAACAAGCTATGGCTACACCTTC,CASRETSYGYTF,TRBJ1-2,-,TRBV6-5,-
TGCGCCAGCAGCCCACGACAGGGCAGCCCTGAAGCTTTCTTT,CASSPRQGSPEAFF,TRBJ1-1,TRBD1,TRBV5-1,-
TGTGCCAGCAGTCGATCCTTGGACAGGCTTTACGAGCAGTACTTC,CASSRSLDRLYEQYF,TRBJ2-7,TRBD1,TRBV6-1,-
TGTGCCAGTAGTCCCCGAGACGGGGAGCTGTTTTTT,CASSPRDGELFF,TRBJ2-2,-,TRBV19,-
TGTGCCAGTGGCAGAGACAGGAAGAACACTGAAGCTTTCTTT,CASGRDRKNTEAFF,TRBJ1-1,-,TRBV19,-
TGTGCCAGTAGTATCAGAAATTCACCCCTCCACTTT,CASSIRNSPLHF,TRBJ1-6,-,TRBV19,-
TGTGCCAGCAGTTTAGGGGACAGGAGCTACGAGCAGTACTTC,CASSLGDRSYEQYF,TRBJ2-7,TRBD1,TRBV28,-
TGTGCCAGCACAGTAGGGAGCTCCTACAATGAGCAGTTCTTC,CASTVGSSYNEQFF,TRBJ2-1,-,TRBV2,-
TGTGCCAGCAGCGTAGAGGGACTAGCGGGGTACAATGAGCAGTTCTTC,CASSVEGLAGYNEQFF,TRBJ2-1,TRBD2,TRBV9,-
TGTGCCAGCAGCGTAGGGACTAGGGGGTACCAAGAGACCCAGTACTTC,CASSVGTRGYQETQYF,TRBJ2-5,-,TRBV9,-
TGTGCCAGCAGCCGACAGGGAGTGAACACTGAAGCTTTCTTT,CASSRQGVNTEAFF,TRBJ1-1,TRBD1,TRBV5-6,-
TGTGCCAGCTCACCACCGAGGGGGACCGCGGTTGACAATGAGCAGTTCTTC,CASSPPRGTAVDNEQFF,TRBJ2-1,-,TRBV18,-
TGCGCCAGCAGCGGTGGAGGGATCTCCTACGAGCAGTACTTC,CASSGGGISYEQYF,TRBJ2-7,-,TRBV5-1,-
TGTGCCAGCACCGGGGGTACTGGAAACACCATATATTTT,CASTGGTGNTIYF,TRBJ1-3,-,TRBV6-6,-
TGTGCCAGCAGCCCTCGTGATCGGGGGTTCGAGCAGTACTTC,CASSPRDRGFEQYF,TRBJ2-7,-,TRBV11-2,-
TGTGCCAGCAGCTTGGGCCCAACAGGGTATGAGGGCTACACCTTC,CASSLGPTGYEGYTF,TRBJ1-2,-,TRBV5-5,-
TGTGCCAGCAGCTTACAAGGGGGCGGAAGTCAGCCCCAGCATTTT,CASSLQGGGSQPQHF,TRBJ1-5,TRBD1,TRBV7-2,-
TGTGCCAGCAGCTTGGGACAGGAGGACTATGGCTACACCTTC,CASSLGQEDYGYTF,TRBJ1-2,TRBD1,TRBV2,-
TGTGCCAGCAGGGGGGACAGTGGGGCGGTCGAGCAGTACTTC,CASRGDSGAVEQYF,TRBJ2-7,TRBD1,TRBV2,-
TGTGCCAGCTCCGGACAGGGTGGAGATCAGCCCCAGCATTTT,CASSGQGGDQPQHF,TRBJ1-5,TRBD1,TRBV18,-
TGTGCCAGCAGCTTCCAGAGCGGGGGGGGCACAGATACGCAGTATTTT,CASSFQSGGGTDTQYF,TRBJ2-3,TRBD2,TRBV11-2,-
TGTGCCAGCTCACCAAATGACCAGGGAATCTTTGGGACTGAAGCTTTCTTT,CASSPNDQGIFGTEAFF,TRBJ1-1,-,TRBV18,-
TGTGCCAGTCGGGACAGCCCCACAGATACGCAGTATTTT,CASRDSPTDTQYF,TRBJ2-3,TRBD1,TRBV19,-
TGTGCCAGCAGCGTAGCGGGAGGCTACAATGAGCAGTTCTTC,CASSVAGGYNEQFF,TRBJ2-1,TRBD2,TRBV6-1,-
TGTGCCAGCAGCCCGACGGGGGGGGCTGAGGAAAAACTGTTTTTT,CASSPTGGAEEKLFF,TRBJ1-4,-,TRBV2,-
TGTGCCAGCAGTTATAGGAGTATAAATGAGCAGTTCTTC,CASSYRSINEQFF,TRBJ2-1,-,TRBV5-8,-
TGTGCCAGTGAAGCTACAGGGTTTCATGGCTACACCTTC,CASEATGFHGYTF,TRBJ1-2,-,TRBV2,-
TGTGCCAGCCCTCCTAGCGGGGGGGGAGGAGATACGCAGTATTTT,CASPPSGGGGDTQYF,TRBJ2-3,TRBD2,TRBV11-2,-
TGTGCCAGCAGCTTCATAGGGGGCACTGAAGCTTTCTTT,CASSFIGGTEAFF,TRBJ1-1,-,TRBV6-5,-
TGCGCCAGCAGCCAGGGACTAGGATGGTACGAGCAGTACTTC,CASSQGLGWYEQYF,TRBJ2-7,TRBD2,TRBV4-1,-
TGTGCCAGCAGTTATCAAATGAACACTGAAGCTTTCTTT,CASSYQMNTEAFF,TRBJ1-1,-,TRBV6-5,-
TGTGCCAGCAGGTTACACCACCGGGACAGCGAGCAGTACTTC,CASRLHHRDSEQYF,TRBJ2-7,TRBD1,TRBV6-1,-
TGTGCCAGCACCCCTAGACTAGCGGGATCCCAAGGTCATGAGCAGTTCTTC,CASTPRLAGSQGHEQFF,TRBJ2-1,TRBD2,TRBV9,-
TGTGCCAGCAGCCAAGATCCGGTTACGTCGCGGGGAGAGACCCAGTACTTC,CASSQDPVTSRGETQYF,TRBJ2-5,-,TRBV4-2,-
TGTGCCAGCAGCGGAGGACAGGGGATGAACACCGGGGAGCTGTTTTTT,CASSGGQGMNTGELFF,TRBJ2-2,TRBD1,TRBV9,once
TGTGCCAGCAGGGACAGGAGCACAGATACGCAGTATTTT,CASRDRSTDTQYF,TRBJ2-3,TRBD1,TRBV6-5,-
TGCGCCAGCAGCCTTCGGGACAGCTCCGAGCAGTACTTC,CASSLRDSSEQYF,TRBJ2-7,TRBD1,TRBV5-1,many
TGCGCCAGCAGTGAGTTCGCCAGCGGCTATGGCTACACCTTC,CASSEFASGYGYTF,TRBJ1-2,-,TRBV10-1,-
TGTGCCAGCAGCTTAGGTCCCCTGGGACTAGCGGGAAGGTGGGATACGCAGTATTTT,CASSLGPLGLAGRWDTQYF,TRBJ2-3,TRBD2,TRBV13,-
TGTGCCAGCAGCGTACGGGAAGACAGGGCTAACATTGGTCAGCCCCAGCATTTT,CASSVREDRANIGQPQHF,TRBJ1-5,TRBD1,TRBV9,-
TGCGCCAGCGGGGGGAGTGGCAATGAGCAGTTCTTC,CASGGSGNEQFF,TRBJ2-1,-,TRBV10-2,-
TGTGCCAGCAGCGTAGGTACAGGAAGCACAGATACGCAGTATTTT,CASSVGTGSTDTQYF,TRBJ2-3,-,TRBV9,-
TGTGCCAGCAGCTTAGGAGGGCTTGAGACCCAGTACTTC,CASSLGGLETQYF,TRBJ2-5,-,TRBV11-1,-
TGTGCCAGCAGCCGGGACGAACAGGGAGGGGAAGGCTACACCTTC,CASSRDEQGGEGYTF,TRBJ1-2,-,TRBV7-6,-
TGTGCCAGCAGCCACCGGGAGAACACTGAAGCTTTCTTT,CASSHRENTEAFF,TRBJ1-1,-,TRBV5-4,once